These T cell receptor beta chains were read from a single sample in a study of blood T cell repertoires in COVID-19. Produced via immunoSEQ multiplex PCR; TCRdb's table is partial and in-frame only. This sample has about 320,000 clones; about 87% occur once, and the top ten carry 1.6%. The sample consisted of peripheral blood. The source is a woman aged 25 to 39 with COVID-19, enrolled during active disease. The CDR3 runs from the conserved cysteine through the conserved F or W. Fields, in order: clone size, J gene, D gene, V gene, CDR3 protein, CDR3 DNA. The D gene is left open where the match is weak. The listing skips clone size in some rows; elsewhere it reads once, few, many or a size class.

clone_size: -
j_call: TRBJ2-7
d_call: -
v_call: TRBV2
cdr3_aa: CASWGPLGYEQYF
cdr3_nt: TGTGCCAGCTGGGGGCCACTTGGATACGAGCAGTACTTC

clone_size: -
j_call: TRBJ1-3
d_call: -
v_call: TRBV4-1
cdr3_aa: CASSQVLSIYSGNTIYF
cdr3_nt: TGCGCCAGCAGCCAAGTACTTTCCATCTACTCTGGAAACACCATATATTTT

clone_size: once
j_call: TRBJ1-5
d_call: TRBD1
v_call: TRBV9
cdr3_aa: CASSPTQGANQPQHF
cdr3_nt: TGTGCCAGCAGCCCAACGCAGGGGGCAAATCAGCCCCAGCATTTT

clone_size: once
j_call: TRBJ1-4
d_call: TRBD1
v_call: TRBV2
cdr3_aa: CASRWGTGTTNEKLFF
cdr3_nt: TGTGCCAGCAGGTGGGGGACAGGTACAACTAATGAAAAACTGTTTTTT

clone_size: -
j_call: TRBJ1-6
d_call: -
v_call: TRBV11-2
cdr3_aa: CASSIHLGNNSPLHF
cdr3_nt: TGTGCCAGCAGCATACATCTGGGCAATAATTCACCCCTCCACTTT

clone_size: -
j_call: TRBJ1-4
d_call: -
v_call: TRBV18
cdr3_aa: CASSPESPRGEKLFF
cdr3_nt: TGTGCCAGCTCACCTGAGTCCCCTCGGGGTGAAAAACTGTTTTTT

clone_size: -
j_call: TRBJ2-5
d_call: -
v_call: TRBV2
cdr3_aa: CASNRYQETQYF
cdr3_nt: TGTGCCAGCAATCGTTACCAAGAGACCCAGTACTTC

clone_size: -
j_call: TRBJ2-5
d_call: -
v_call: TRBV5-1
cdr3_aa: CASSLAEETQYF
cdr3_nt: TGCGCCAGCAGCTTGGCCGAGGAGACCCAGTACTTC

clone_size: -
j_call: TRBJ1-1
d_call: -
v_call: TRBV2
cdr3_aa: CASKLTVNTEAFF
cdr3_nt: TGTGCCAGCAAACTGACAGTGAACACTGAAGCTTTCTTT

clone_size: -
j_call: TRBJ1-4
d_call: TRBD1
v_call: TRBV30
cdr3_aa: CAWNPGTGERISEKLFF
cdr3_nt: TGTGCCTGGAACCCAGGGACAGGGGAAAGGATAAGTGAAAAACTGTTTTTT

clone_size: -
j_call: TRBJ1-6
d_call: -
v_call: TRBV12-1
cdr3_aa: CASSFETAQFWNSPLHF
cdr3_nt: TGTGCCAGCAGCTTTGAGACAGCCCAGTTTTGGAATTCACCCCTCCACTTT

clone_size: few
j_call: TRBJ1-2
d_call: -
v_call: TRBV5-1
cdr3_aa: CASTTDLRAGGYTF
cdr3_nt: TGCGCCAGCACTACCGACCTGAGGGCGGGCGGCTACACCTTC

clone_size: -
j_call: TRBJ2-4
d_call: -
v_call: TRBV12-3/TRBV12-4
cdr3_aa: CASSLWGRNIQYF
cdr3_nt: TGTGCCAGCAGTTTATGGGGGAGGAACATTCAGTACTTC

clone_size: -
j_call: TRBJ2-7
d_call: TRBD2
v_call: TRBV6-5
cdr3_aa: CASSYGGGVDEQYF
cdr3_nt: TGTGCCAGCAGTTACGGGGGAGGGGTAGACGAGCAGTACTTC

clone_size: few
j_call: TRBJ1-3
d_call: -
v_call: TRBV5-5
cdr3_aa: CASSSSDRSGNTIYF
cdr3_nt: TGTGCCAGCAGTTCTAGTGACAGGTCTGGAAACACCATATATTTT

clone_size: -
j_call: TRBJ1-2
d_call: TRBD1
v_call: TRBV6-4
cdr3_aa: CASSRAGGEGYTF
cdr3_nt: TGTGCCAGCAGTAGAGCAGGGGGCGAAGGCTACACCTTC

clone_size: -
j_call: TRBJ1-1
d_call: -
v_call: TRBV19
cdr3_aa: CASRETVSSLNTEAFF
cdr3_nt: TGTGCCAGTAGAGAGACAGTCTCTTCCCTTAACACTGAAGCTTTCTTT

clone_size: -
j_call: TRBJ1-2
d_call: TRBD1
v_call: TRBV18
cdr3_aa: CASSSIQGEVYGYTF
cdr3_nt: TGTGCCAGCTCGTCCATCCAGGGGGAAGTCTATGGCTACACCTTC

clone_size: -
j_call: TRBJ1-4
d_call: TRBD1
v_call: TRBV28
cdr3_aa: CASSLNRGSNEKLFF
cdr3_nt: TGTGCCAGCAGTCTCAACAGGGGGTCTAATGAAAAACTGTTTTTT

clone_size: -
j_call: TRBJ2-3
d_call: -
v_call: TRBV2
cdr3_aa: CASRPDSTDTQYF
cdr3_nt: TGTGCCAGCAGACCAGATAGCACAGATACGCAGTATTTT

clone_size: few
j_call: TRBJ1-4
d_call: TRBD1
v_call: TRBV6-5
cdr3_aa: CASSLSVTGKKLFF
cdr3_nt: TGTGCCAGCAGTTTGTCAGTGACAGGGAAAAAACTGTTTTTT

clone_size: -
j_call: TRBJ2-7
d_call: TRBD1
v_call: TRBV7-8
cdr3_aa: CASSEGQLAYEQYF
cdr3_nt: TGTGCCAGCAGCGAGGGACAGTTGGCCTACGAGCAGTACTTC

clone_size: few
j_call: TRBJ1-1
d_call: -
v_call: TRBV28
cdr3_aa: CASSLRLGGEAFF
cdr3_nt: TGTGCCAGCAGTTTAAGGCTAGGGGGTGAAGCTTTCTTT

clone_size: -
j_call: TRBJ2-1
d_call: TRBD2
v_call: TRBV7-3
cdr3_aa: CASSFTLGGYNEQFF
cdr3_nt: TGTGCCAGCAGCTTTACTTTGGGGGGGTACAATGAGCAGTTCTTC

clone_size: -
j_call: TRBJ1-5
d_call: -
v_call: TRBV5-1
cdr3_aa: CASSLAGDQPQHF
cdr3_nt: TGCGCCAGCAGCTTGGCGGGGGATCAGCCCCAGCATTTT

clone_size: once
j_call: TRBJ1-1
d_call: -
v_call: TRBV4-2
cdr3_aa: CASSQDYRDLEAFF
cdr3_nt: TGTGCCAGCAGCCAGGACTACAGAGACCTTGAAGCTTTCTTT

clone_size: -
j_call: TRBJ2-3
d_call: -
v_call: TRBV29-1
cdr3_aa: CSVNSGTTDTQYF
cdr3_nt: TGCAGCGTTAATAGCGGAACCACAGATACGCAGTATTTT

clone_size: -
j_call: TRBJ2-5
d_call: TRBD1
v_call: TRBV28
cdr3_aa: CASSSLTGARETQYF
cdr3_nt: TGTGCCAGCAGTTCCCTGACAGGGGCCCGAGAGACCCAGTACTTC

clone_size: -
j_call: TRBJ1-1
d_call: -
v_call: TRBV2
cdr3_aa: CASSYTGIRNTEAFF
cdr3_nt: TGTGCCAGCAGTTACACAGGGATCAGGAACACTGAAGCTTTCTTT

clone_size: -
j_call: TRBJ1-2
d_call: -
v_call: TRBV24-1
cdr3_aa: CATSVDGHSGYTF
cdr3_nt: TGTGCCACCAGTGTCGACGGACATTCTGGCTACACCTTC

clone_size: few
j_call: TRBJ1-5
d_call: -
v_call: TRBV2
cdr3_aa: CASRENGALHQPQHF
cdr3_nt: TGTGCCAGCAGGGAGAATGGGGCGTTACATCAGCCCCAGCATTTT

clone_size: -
j_call: TRBJ2-5
d_call: TRBD2
v_call: TRBV27
cdr3_aa: CASSSSTGGPETQYF
cdr3_nt: TGTGCCAGCAGCTCTTCCACGGGGGGGCCGGAGACCCAGTACTTC

clone_size: -
j_call: TRBJ2-5
d_call: -
v_call: TRBV27
cdr3_aa: CASSQWTQQETQYF
cdr3_nt: TGTGCCAGCAGTCAATGGACTCAACAAGAGACCCAGTACTTC

clone_size: -
j_call: TRBJ1-5
d_call: TRBD1
v_call: TRBV15
cdr3_aa: CATSRDYRGRNQPQHF
cdr3_nt: TGTGCCACCAGCAGAGATTACAGGGGTAGGAATCAGCCCCAGCATTTT

clone_size: -
j_call: TRBJ2-5
d_call: -
v_call: TRBV12-3/TRBV12-4
cdr3_aa: CASSQRVETQYF
cdr3_nt: TGTGCCAGCAGTCAGCGCGTAGAGACCCAGTACTTC

clone_size: -
j_call: TRBJ1-2
d_call: -
v_call: TRBV27
cdr3_aa: CASSLAGGVGYGYTF
cdr3_nt: TGTGCCAGCAGTCTAGCCGGGGGTGTGGGCTATGGCTACACCTTC

clone_size: -
j_call: TRBJ1-2
d_call: -
v_call: TRBV5-1
cdr3_aa: CASSWERESGYTF
cdr3_nt: TGCGCCAGCAGCTGGGAAAGGGAGAGTGGCTACACCTTC

clone_size: -
j_call: TRBJ2-4
d_call: -
v_call: TRBV3-1/TRBV3-2
cdr3_aa: CASSHDILAKNIQYF
cdr3_nt: TGTGCCAGCAGCCACGACATACTAGCCAAAAACATTCAGTACTTC

clone_size: -
j_call: TRBJ1-4
d_call: -
v_call: TRBV3-1/TRBV3-2
cdr3_aa: CASSRRGAYEKLFF
cdr3_nt: TGTGCCAGCAGCCGTCGGGGGGCGTATGAAAAACTGTTTTTT

clone_size: -
j_call: TRBJ1-1
d_call: -
v_call: TRBV19
cdr3_aa: CASSIDVPLGGDAFF
cdr3_nt: TGTGCCAGTAGTATAGACGTTCCCCTTGGAGGAGATGCTTTCTTT

clone_size: -
j_call: TRBJ1-2
d_call: TRBD1
v_call: TRBV6-2/TRBV6-3
cdr3_aa: CASSHAGGGAEYGYTF
cdr3_nt: TGTGCCAGCAGCCACGCGGGAGGGGGCGCGGAGTATGGCTACACCTTC

clone_size: few
j_call: TRBJ1-2
d_call: -
v_call: TRBV20-1
cdr3_aa: CSAPGDGGYTF
cdr3_nt: TGCAGTGCCCCAGGGGACGGGGGCTACACCTTC

clone_size: -
j_call: TRBJ1-1
d_call: -
v_call: TRBV11-2
cdr3_aa: CASSSRRTDEAFF
cdr3_nt: TGTGCCAGCAGCTCTAGGAGGACCGATGAAGCTTTCTTT

clone_size: -
j_call: TRBJ1-5
d_call: -
v_call: TRBV6-1
cdr3_aa: CASSEEGTGLGQPQHF
cdr3_nt: TGTGCCAGCAGTGAAGAAGGTACGGGTTTGGGTCAGCCCCAGCATTTT

clone_size: -
j_call: TRBJ1-5
d_call: TRBD1
v_call: TRBV28
cdr3_aa: CASSNRGGNQPQHF
cdr3_nt: TGTGCCAGCAGTAACAGGGGTGGGAATCAGCCCCAGCATTTT

clone_size: -
j_call: TRBJ2-1
d_call: TRBD2
v_call: TRBV3-1/TRBV3-2
cdr3_aa: CASSPLAGGPSEQFF
cdr3_nt: TGTGCCAGCAGCCCCCTTGCGGGGGGTCCTAGTGAGCAGTTCTTC

clone_size: -
j_call: TRBJ2-7
d_call: TRBD1
v_call: TRBV27
cdr3_aa: CASSLQGNSYEQYF
cdr3_nt: TGTGCCAGCAGTCTACAGGGGAACTCCTACGAGCAGTACTTC

clone_size: -
j_call: TRBJ1-1
d_call: -
v_call: TRBV28
cdr3_aa: CASSLWSAVNTEAFF
cdr3_nt: TGTGCCAGCAGTTTATGGTCGGCGGTGAACACTGAAGCTTTCTTT

clone_size: few
j_call: TRBJ2-2
d_call: -
v_call: TRBV5-1
cdr3_aa: CASSLGWQLNTGELFF
cdr3_nt: TGCGCCAGCAGCTTGGGTTGGCAGTTGAACACCGGGGAGCTGTTTTTT

clone_size: -
j_call: TRBJ2-5
d_call: TRBD2
v_call: TRBV9
cdr3_aa: CASSVASGGRETQYF
cdr3_nt: TGTGCCAGCAGCGTTGCTAGCGGGGGACGAGAGACCCAGTACTTC

clone_size: -
j_call: TRBJ1-4
d_call: -
v_call: TRBV6-5
cdr3_aa: CASSQGRGNEKLFF
cdr3_nt: TGTGCCAGCAGCCAAGGGCGGGGTAATGAAAAACTGTTTTTT

clone_size: once
j_call: TRBJ2-3
d_call: -
v_call: TRBV20-1
cdr3_aa: CSASLRDRAAWNTQYF
cdr3_nt: TGCAGTGCTAGTCTGCGGGACCGCGCGGCCTGGAATACGCAGTATTTT

clone_size: -
j_call: TRBJ2-3
d_call: TRBD2
v_call: TRBV2
cdr3_aa: CASSSTSGGVSTDTQYF
cdr3_nt: TGTGCCAGCAGTTCGACTAGCGGGGGGGTGAGCACAGATACGCAGTATTTT

clone_size: -
j_call: TRBJ1-3
d_call: -
v_call: TRBV4-2
cdr3_aa: CASSQDSVSGNTIYF
cdr3_nt: TGTGCCAGCAGCCAAGATAGCGTCTCTGGAAACACCATATATTTT

clone_size: -
j_call: TRBJ2-2
d_call: -
v_call: TRBV4-2
cdr3_aa: CASSQAGVGELFF
cdr3_nt: TGTGCCAGCAGCCAAGCGGGTGTCGGGGAGCTGTTTTTT

clone_size: -
j_call: TRBJ1-1
d_call: TRBD1
v_call: TRBV5-4
cdr3_aa: CASAGTAGPNTEAFF
cdr3_nt: TGTGCCAGCGCCGGGACAGCTGGCCCGAACACTGAAGCTTTCTTT

clone_size: -
j_call: TRBJ2-1
d_call: -
v_call: TRBV6-5
cdr3_aa: CASIFAGPPNEQFF
cdr3_nt: TGTGCCAGCATTTTCGCGGGACCTCCGAATGAGCAGTTCTTC

clone_size: once
j_call: TRBJ1-2
d_call: TRBD1
v_call: TRBV29-1
cdr3_aa: CSVHRGGYTF
cdr3_nt: TGCAGCGTTCACAGGGGAGGCTACACCTTC